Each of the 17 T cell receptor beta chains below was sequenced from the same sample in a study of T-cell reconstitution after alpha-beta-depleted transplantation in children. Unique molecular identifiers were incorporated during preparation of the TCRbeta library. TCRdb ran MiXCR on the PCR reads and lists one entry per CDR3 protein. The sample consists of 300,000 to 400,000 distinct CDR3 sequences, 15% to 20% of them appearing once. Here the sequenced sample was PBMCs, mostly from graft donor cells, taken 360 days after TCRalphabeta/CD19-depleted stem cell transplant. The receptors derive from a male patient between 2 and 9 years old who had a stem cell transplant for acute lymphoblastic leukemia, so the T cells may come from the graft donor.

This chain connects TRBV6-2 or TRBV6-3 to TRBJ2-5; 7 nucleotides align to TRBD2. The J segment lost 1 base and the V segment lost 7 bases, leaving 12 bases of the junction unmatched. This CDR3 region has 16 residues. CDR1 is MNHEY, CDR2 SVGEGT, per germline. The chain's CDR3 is CASNSHPAGSQETQYF. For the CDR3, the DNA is TGTGCCAGCAATTCCCACCCAGCGGGGTCCCAAGAGACCCAGTACTTC.

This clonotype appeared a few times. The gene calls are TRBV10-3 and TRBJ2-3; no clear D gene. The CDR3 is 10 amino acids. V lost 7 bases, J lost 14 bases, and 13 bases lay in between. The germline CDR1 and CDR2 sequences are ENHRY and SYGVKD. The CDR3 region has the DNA TGTGCCATCAAGTGGGCCCCCAGGTATTTT. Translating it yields CAIKWAPRYF.

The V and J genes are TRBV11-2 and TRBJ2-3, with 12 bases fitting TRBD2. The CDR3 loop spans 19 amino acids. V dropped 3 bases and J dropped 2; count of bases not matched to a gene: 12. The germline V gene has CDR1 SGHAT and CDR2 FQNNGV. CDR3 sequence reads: CASSFITTSGRWTTDTQYF. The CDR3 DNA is TGTGCCAGCAGCTTTATAACGACTAGCGGGAGATGGACCACAGATACGCAGTATTTT. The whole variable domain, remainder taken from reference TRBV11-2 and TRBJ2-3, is EAGVAQSPRYKIIEKRQSVAFWCNPISGHATLYWYQQILGQGPKLLIQFQNNGVVDDSQLPKDRFSAERLKGVDSTLKIQPAKLEDSAVYLCASSFITTSGRWTTDTQYFGPGTRLTVL.

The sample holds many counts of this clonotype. DNA for the CDR3: TGTGCCAGCAGTTACTCGAGGTATCGGGGGTCCTACGAGCAGTACTTC. Translated, it gives CASSYSRYRGSYEQYF. This sequence joins TRBV6-2 or TRBV6-3 and TRBJ2-7; a weak D match, TRBD2 (6 bases). Germline loops: CDR1 MNHEY, CDR2 SVGEGT. The CDR3 has 16 residues. V lost 0 bases to trimming and J lost 1 base, with 13 bases between them.

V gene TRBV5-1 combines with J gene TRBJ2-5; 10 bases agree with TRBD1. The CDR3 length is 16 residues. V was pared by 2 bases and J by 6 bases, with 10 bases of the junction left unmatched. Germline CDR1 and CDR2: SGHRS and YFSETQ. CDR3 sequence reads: CASSLRSTGGAKTQYF. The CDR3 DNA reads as TGCGCCAGCAGCTTAAGGTCGACAGGGGGCGCGAAGACCCAGTACTTC. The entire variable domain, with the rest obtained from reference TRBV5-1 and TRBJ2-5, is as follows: KAGVTQTPRYLIKTRGQQVTLSCSPISGHRSVSWYQQTPGQGLQFLFEYFSETQRNKGNFPGRFSGRQFSNSRSEMNVSTLELGDSALYLCASSLRSTGGAKTQYFGPGTRLLVL.

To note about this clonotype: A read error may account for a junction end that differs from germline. The CDR3 DNA sequence: TGCAGTGCCAGAGGGTTGAATAGCAATCAGCCCCAGCATTTT. This gives the protein CSARGLNSNQPQHF. The V and J genes are TRBV20-1 and TRBJ1-5; D not resolved. CDR3 length equals 14 residues. CDR1 is DFQATT, CDR2 SNEGSKA, per germline (reference sequence).

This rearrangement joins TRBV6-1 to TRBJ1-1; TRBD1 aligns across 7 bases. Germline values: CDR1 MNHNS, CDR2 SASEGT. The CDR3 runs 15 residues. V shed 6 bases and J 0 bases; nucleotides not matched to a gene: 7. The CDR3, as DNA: TGTGCCAGCAGCTTCCCGGGACAGATGAACACTGAAGCTTTCTTT. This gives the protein CASSFPGQMNTEAFF.

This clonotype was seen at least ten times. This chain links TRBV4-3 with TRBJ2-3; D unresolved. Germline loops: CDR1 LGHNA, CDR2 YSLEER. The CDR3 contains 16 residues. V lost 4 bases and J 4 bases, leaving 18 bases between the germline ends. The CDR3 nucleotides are TGCGCCAGCAGCCGTGCGAGGCCCCCTTTTTCAGATACGCAGTATTTT. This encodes CASSRARPPFSDTQYF.

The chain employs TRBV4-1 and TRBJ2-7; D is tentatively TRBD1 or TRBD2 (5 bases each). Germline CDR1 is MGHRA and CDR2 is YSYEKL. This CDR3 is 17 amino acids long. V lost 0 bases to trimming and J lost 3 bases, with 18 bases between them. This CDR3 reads CASSQDFTRGAIYEQYF. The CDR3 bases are TGCGCCAGCAGCCAAGATTTCACCCGAGGGGCTATCTACGAGCAGTACTTC.

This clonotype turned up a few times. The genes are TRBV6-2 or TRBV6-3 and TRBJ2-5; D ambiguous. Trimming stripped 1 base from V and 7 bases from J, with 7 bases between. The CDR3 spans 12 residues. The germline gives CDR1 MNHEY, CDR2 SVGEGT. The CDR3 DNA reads TGTGCCAGCAGTTACTACGTGGGGACCCAGTACTTC. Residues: CASSYYVGTQYF.

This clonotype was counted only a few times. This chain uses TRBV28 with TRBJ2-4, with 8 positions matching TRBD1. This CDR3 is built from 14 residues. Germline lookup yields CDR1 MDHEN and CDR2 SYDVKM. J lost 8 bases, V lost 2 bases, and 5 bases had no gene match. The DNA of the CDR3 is TGTGCCAGCAGTTTACAGGGGGCGTTCGACATTCAGTACTTC. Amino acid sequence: CASSLQGAFDIQYF.

CDR3 sequence reads: CASSPQRWGRETQYF. For the CDR3, the DNA is TGTGCCAGCAGCCCCCAGAGATGGGGCCGGGAGACCCAGTACTTC. The chain combines TRBV7-2 with TRBJ2-5; D is possibly TRBD1 (5 bases). The length of the CDR3 is 15 residues. Germline CDR1 and CDR2: SGHTA and FQGNSA. Trimming pared 5 bases from V and 5 bases from J, leaving 18 bases between.

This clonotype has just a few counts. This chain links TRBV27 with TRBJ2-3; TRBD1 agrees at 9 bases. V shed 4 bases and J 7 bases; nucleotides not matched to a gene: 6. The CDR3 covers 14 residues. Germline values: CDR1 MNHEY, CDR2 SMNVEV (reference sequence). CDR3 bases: TGTGCCAGCAGTTGGGGGACAGGGCGGTATACGCAGTATTTT. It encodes CASSWGTGRYTQYF.

The CDR3 reads CASRPLAGGNTGELFF. CDR3 nucleotide sequence: TGTGCCAGCAGACCTTTAGCGGGAGGTAACACCGGGGAGCTGTTTTTT. V and J are TRBV28 and TRBJ2-2, with TRBD2 matching over 10 bases. The CDR3 is 16 residues long. Germline V CDR1 and CDR2: MDHEN, SYDVKM. After removal of 6 bases from V and 2 bases from J, the junction contained 6 bases not matched to a gene.

The CDR3 DNA reads as TGCGCCAGCAGCCCCGGACTAGCGGGAGCATACAATGAGCAGTTCTTC. The encoded protein is CASSPGLAGAYNEQFF. This chain links TRBV4-3 with TRBJ2-1; 13 bases agree with TRBD2. The CDR3 spans 16 residues. V shed 4 bases and J 4 bases; nucleotides not matched to a gene: 4. Germline CDR1 and CDR2: LGHNA and YSLEER.

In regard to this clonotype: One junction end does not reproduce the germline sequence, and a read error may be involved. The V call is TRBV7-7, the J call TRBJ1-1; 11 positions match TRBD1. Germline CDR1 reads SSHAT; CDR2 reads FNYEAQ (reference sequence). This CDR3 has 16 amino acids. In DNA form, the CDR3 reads TGTGCTAGCAGCTTACGGGACAGGGGGGGGAACACTGAAGCTTTCTTT. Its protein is CASSLRDRGGNTEAFF.

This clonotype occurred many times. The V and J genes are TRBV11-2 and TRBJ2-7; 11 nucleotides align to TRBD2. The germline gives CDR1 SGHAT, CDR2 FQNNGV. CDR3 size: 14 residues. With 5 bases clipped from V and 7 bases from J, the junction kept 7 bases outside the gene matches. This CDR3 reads CASSPLAGGWEQYF. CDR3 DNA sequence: TGTGCCAGCAGCCCTCTAGCGGGAGGTTGGGAGCAGTACTTC.